This T cell receptor beta chain originates from a study of blood T cell repertoires in COVID-19. Looking at the study overall: Samples of COVID-19 (acute and convalescent) were obtained from the United States, Italy and Spain. The cDNA or gDNA used as material had been derived from T cells, B-cell-depleted T cells, or PBMCs.

The ends lost 8 bases at V and 1 base at J; junction bases unmatched: 5. The CDR3 is 14 amino acids. Germline-derived CDR1 and CDR2 are LNHNV and YYDKDF (reference sequence). Data came from immunoSEQ multiplex PCR; TCRdb stores just in-frame clones and leaves some out. The sample has 200,000 to 250,000 clones; roughly 83% are singletons. Allocation to cohorts depended on clinical history reported by the participants. Donors of Cohort 3 who recovered were those that had two negative PCRs, clearance, or symptom resolution. The TCR originated in a woman in her forties or fifties who had recovered from COVID-19. The chain employs TRBV15 and TRBJ1-2, with 9 bases lining up with TRBD1. The specimen was PBMCs or T cells enriched from blood (not recorded which). The CDR3 loop reads CATVRTGVNYGYTF. The CDR3 nucleotides are TGTGCCACCGTCCGGACAGGGGTTAACTATGGCTACACCTTC.